These 19 T cell receptor beta chains were all obtained from the same sample, sequenced in a study of blood T cell repertoires in COVID-19. Assay used: immunoSEQ multiplex PCR; TCRdb lists only in-frame clones, some missing. The profile shows about 250,000 clones, about 79% of them singletons. The sample taken for sequencing was peripheral blood. The receptor set was obtained from an older man with acute or convalescent COVID-19.

This chain connects TRBV28 to TRBJ2-7, with 7 bases matching TRBD1. The CDR3 runs 13 residues. The J segment lost 3 bases and the V segment lost 10 bases, leaving 9 bases of the junction unmatched. The V gene's germline CDR1 is MDHEN and CDR2 SYDVKM. Here the CDR3 reads CATSDRTRYEQYF. In nucleotides, the CDR3 is TGTGCCACCTCGGACAGGACCCGCTACGAGCAGTACTTC.

CDR3 bases: TGTGCCAGCAGGGGACAGGGATACGAGCAGTACTTC. Amino acids: CASRGQGYEQYF. The rearrangement links TRBV12-3 or TRBV12-4 to TRBJ2-7; 9 bases map to TRBD1. The CDR3 runs 12 residues. V lost 6 bases and J lost 4; bases outside the gene matches: 1.

This clone was observed once. The J gene is TRBJ2-2, the V gene TRBV3-1 (or the pseudogene TRBV3-2); 11 bases agree with TRBD2. The germline V gene encodes CDR1 LGHDT and CDR2 YNNKEL (reference sequence). The CDR3 has 15 amino acids. The trim removed 3 bases at V and 8 bases at J, leaving 5 bases unmatched. Written as DNA, the CDR3 is TGTGCCAGCAGCCATACTAGCGGGAGAGCAGGGGAGCTGTTTTTT. Translating it yields CASSHTSGRAGELFF.

V is TRBV5-1 and J is TRBJ2-3, with 7 bases that match TRBD1. The CDR3 sequence is 15 residues long. The germline CDR1 and CDR2 sequences are SGHRS and YFSETQ. J gave up 9 bases and V 0 bases, and 10 bases lay outside the gene matches. CDR3: CASSLDGQALRTQYF. The CDR3 nucleotides read TGCGCCAGCAGCTTGGATGGACAGGCTCTGAGGACGCAGTATTTT.

The chain employs TRBV4-2 and TRBJ1-4, with 7 positions matching TRBD1. The CDR3 has 16 residues. Germline trimming cut 4 bases from V and 5 bases from J; bases unmatched to any gene: 10. Germline V CDR1 and CDR2: LGHNA, YNFKEQ. The CDR3 DNA is TGTGCCAGCAGCCGGCAGGCGGGACAGCCAAATGAAAAACTGTTTTTT. Amino acid sequence: CASSRQAGQPNEKLFF.

The chain joins TRBV6-1 to TRBJ2-7, with a possible D match to TRBD1 (6 bases). This CDR3 has 15 residues. With 3 bases removed from V and 3 bases from J, the gap between germline ends came to 15 bases. CDR1 and CDR2 from the germline V gene are MNHNS and SASEGT. The CDR3 nucleotides are TGTGCCAGCAGTGAGGTGAACAGGGTCTTCTACGAGCAGTACTTC. It yields the protein CASSEVNRVFYEQYF.

V gene TRBV7-2 combines with J gene TRBJ1-1, with 7 bases aligning to TRBD1. The germline V gene has CDR1 SGHTA and CDR2 FQGNSA. CDR3 size: 15 residues. V shed 4 bases and J 0 bases; nucleotides not matched to a gene: 5. This CDR3 reads CASSWDRRLNTEAFF. CDR3 nucleotide sequence: TGTGCCAGCAGCTGGGACAGAAGACTGAACACTGAAGCTTTCTTT.

A single count supports this clone. The CDR3 protein is CASSEGPLEYF. CDR3 nucleotides: TGTGCCAGCAGTGAGGGGCCTCTCGAGTACTTC. The chain combines TRBV2 with TRBJ2-7; weak D call: TRBD1 (5 bases). Germline lookup yields CDR1 SNHLY and CDR2 FYNNEI. Trimming shortened V by 3 bases and J by 11 bases, and 11 bases separated the two germline ends. The length of the CDR3 is 11 residues.

This clone was picked up one time. CDR3 coding DNA: TGTGCCACCAGTGATTTGGACAGGTCGAACACCGGGGAGCTGTTTTTT. As protein: CATSDLDRSNTGELFF. The rearrangement uses TRBV24-1 and TRBJ2-2; TRBD1 might be the D (6 bases). Deletions cut 0 bases from V and 0 bases from J, with 7 bases between. Germline CDR1 KGHDR, CDR2 SFDVKD. CDR3 size: 16 residues.

This chain joins TRBV5-1 and TRBJ2-7; 10 bases are a match to TRBD1. The V gene end was trimmed by 0 bases and the J gene end by 6 bases; junction bases not matched to a gene: 3. Germline V gene sequence: CDR1 SGHRS, CDR2 YFSETQ. This CDR3 is built from 14 residues. The DNA of the CDR3 is TGCGCCAGCAGCTTGGCCGGGACAGGGGCCGAGCAGTACTTC. It translates to CASSLAGTGAEQYF.

The chain's CDR3 is CSAGRGFNTQYF. In nucleotides, the CDR3 is TGCAGCGCCGGACGAGGGTTCAATACGCAGTATTTT. V and J are TRBV29-1 and TRBJ2-3, with D tentatively TRBD2 (5 bases). The CDR3 extends over 12 amino acids. Germline values: CDR1 SQVTM, CDR2 ANQGSEA. Trimming cost V 7 bases and J 7 bases, with 15 bases left between them.

This clone appeared a single time. V and J are TRBV10-3 and TRBJ1-5; 12 bases line up with TRBD1. CDR1 and CDR2 (germline): ENHRY, SYGVKD. V shed 3 bases and J 1 base; nucleotides not matched to a gene: 7. The length of the CDR3 is 18 residues. Here the CDR3 DNA reads TGTGCCATCAGTGACACCGGGACAGGGGGCCCAAGCAATCAGCCCCAGCATTTT. Its protein product is CAISDTGTGGPSNQPQHF.

The V call is TRBV5-6, the J call TRBJ2-7; TRBD1 matches 9 bases. The CDR3 is 17 amino acids. The junction had 16 bases not matched to a gene; V was cut back by 3 bases and J by 6 bases. Germline loops: CDR1 SGHDT, CDR2 YYEEEE. CDR3 region: CASSSSWRDRASLEQYF. The DNA of the CDR3 is TGTGCCAGCAGCTCCTCCTGGAGGGACAGGGCCTCTCTCGAGCAGTACTTC.

V and J are TRBV5-4 and TRBJ2-7; D is undetermined. The V end was cut by 2 bases, the J end by 2 bases, with 8 bases between. The CDR3 runs to 13 residues. Germline CDR1 and CDR2: SGHNT and YYREEE (reference sequence). CDR3 sequence (DNA): TGTGCCAGCAGCTTTCCAGGCGCCTACGAGCAGTACTTC. Residues: CASSFPGAYEQYF. Full variable domain (rest looked up from reference TRBV5-4 and TRBJ2-7): ETGVTQSPTHLIKTRGQQVTLRCSSQSGHNTVSWYQQALGQGPQFIFQYYREEENGRGNFPPRFSGLQFPNYSSELNVNALELDDSALYLCASSFPGAYEQYFGPGTRLTVT.

In this sample, this clone turned up a few times. The rearrangement uses TRBV9 and TRBJ2-2, with 8 bases matching TRBD2. V lost 0 bases, J lost 5 bases, and 9 bases stayed unmatched. The CDR3 runs to 17 residues. Germline assignment: CDR1 SGDLS and CDR2 YYNGEE. CDR3 protein: CASSVGAGARSTGELFF. In DNA, the CDR3 is TGTGCCAGCAGCGTAGGAGCGGGGGCAAGGAGTACCGGGGAGCTGTTTTTT.

The gene calls are TRBV2 and TRBJ2-2; 15 bases are a match to TRBD2. CDR1 is SNHLY and CDR2 is FYNNEI in the germline V gene. V shed 6 bases and J 4 bases; nucleotides not matched to a gene: 6. The length of the CDR3 is 17 residues. CDR3 region: CASSPGLAGGSTGELFF. The CDR3 region has the DNA TGTGCCAGCAGCCCGGGACTAGCGGGGGGCAGCACCGGGGAGCTGTTTTTT.

This rearrangement joins TRBV2 to TRBJ2-7; D is perhaps TRBD1 (6 bases). CDR1 and CDR2 (germline): SNHLY, FYNNEI. The CDR3 consists of 15 residues. V was trimmed by 7 bases and J by 9 bases, leaving 25 bases between them. CDR3 sequence: CASIRAPRDKAGQYF. The CDR3 DNA reads as TGTGCCAGCATTCGGGCCCCCCGGGACAAGGCGGGGCAGTACTTC.

Only a few counts were recorded for this clone. The chain joins TRBV5-1 to TRBJ1-6, with 9 positions matching TRBD1. This CDR3 spans 15 amino acids. Germline lookup yields CDR1 SGHRS and CDR2 YFSETQ. The V segment lost 3 bases and the J segment 6 bases; nucleotides outside the gene matches: 4. As DNA, the CDR3 is TGCGCCAGCAGCTCTGGACAGGGGATTAATTCACCCCTCCACTTT. This codes for CASSSGQGINSPLHF. Based on the CDR3 plus reference TRBV5-1 and TRBJ1-6, the full variable domain is KAGVTQTPRYLIKTRGQQVTLSCSPISGHRSVSWYQQTPGQGLQFLFEYFSETQRNKGNFPGRFSGRQFSNSRSEMNVSTLELGDSALYLCASSSGQGINSPLHFGNGTRLTVT.

The rearrangement links TRBV6-6 to TRBJ2-7, with 9 bases fitting TRBD2. The germline gives CDR1 MNHNY, CDR2 SVGAGI (reference sequence). V lost 4 bases to trimming and J lost 0 bases; unmatched junction nucleotides: 4. The CDR3 covers 15 residues. The DNA of the CDR3 is TGTGCCAGCAGTTTGACTAGCGGAAGCTCCTACGAGCAGTACTTC. Translated, it gives CASSLTSGSSYEQYF.